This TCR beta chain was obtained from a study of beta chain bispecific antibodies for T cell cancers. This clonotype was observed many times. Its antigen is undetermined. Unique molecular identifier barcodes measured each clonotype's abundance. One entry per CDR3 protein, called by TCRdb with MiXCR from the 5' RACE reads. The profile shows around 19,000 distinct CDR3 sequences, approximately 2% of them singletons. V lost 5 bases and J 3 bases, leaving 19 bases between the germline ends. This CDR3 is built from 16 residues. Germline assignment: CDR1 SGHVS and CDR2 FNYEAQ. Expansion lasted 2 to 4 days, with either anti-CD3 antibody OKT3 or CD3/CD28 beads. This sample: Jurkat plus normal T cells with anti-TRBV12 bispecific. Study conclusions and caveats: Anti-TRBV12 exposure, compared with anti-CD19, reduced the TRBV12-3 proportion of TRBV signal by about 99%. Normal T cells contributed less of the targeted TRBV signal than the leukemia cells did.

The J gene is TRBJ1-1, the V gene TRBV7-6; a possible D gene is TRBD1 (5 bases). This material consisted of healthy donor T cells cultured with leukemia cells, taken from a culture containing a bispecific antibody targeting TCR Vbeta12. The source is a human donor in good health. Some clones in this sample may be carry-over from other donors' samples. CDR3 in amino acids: CASSDWSGAGDTEAFF. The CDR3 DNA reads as TGTGCCAGCAGCGACTGGAGCGGGGCCGGGGACACTGAAGCTTTCTTT. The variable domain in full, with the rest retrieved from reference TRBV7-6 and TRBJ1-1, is GAGVSQSPRYKVTKRGQDVALRCDPISGHVSLYWYRQALGQGPEFLTYFNYEAQQDKSGLPNDRFSAERPEGSISTLTIQRTEQRDSAMYRCASSDWSGAGDTEAFFGQGTRLTVV.